The T cell receptor beta chain described here comes from a study of T cells after yellow fever vaccination. General study points: Few clonotypes appeared in both CD4 and CD8 compartments. Sorted repertoires could include abundant contaminating clonotypes from bulk cells. In post-booster samples, most primary-vaccination clones reappeared (approximately 95% CD4, 70% to 90% CD8).

5'RACE template switching produced TCR cDNA carrying a universal primer site and UMIs. TCRdb re-called the 5' RACE reads with MiXCR, one entry per CDR3 protein. The sample records 300,000 or so distinct CDR3 sequences, roughly 4.3% being singletons. Regarding this clonotype: The target antigen is unknown.

The CDR3 runs to 14 residues. In germline, CDR1 is LNHNV, CDR2 YYDKDF (reference sequence). The V and J ends lost 0 bases and 2 bases respectively, with 6 bases between them. The sequencing here drew on PBMCs, taken 5 days after the yellow fever booster vaccination. The chain has TRBV15 and TRBJ2-3; D call uncertain. The TCR sequence derives from a man aged 18 to 29 who received the YFV17D yellow fever vaccine. In DNA, the CDR3 is TGTGCCACCAGCAGAGACGGGCCCACAGATACGCAGTATTTT. Its protein is CATSRDGPTDTQYF.